The 2 T cell receptor beta chains below come from one sample, sequenced in a study of blood T cell repertoires in COVID-19. Clones were read by immunoSEQ multiplex PCR, and TCRdb kept only the in-frame ones, dropping some. The top ten hold 4.5% to 5.5% of the sample, which has 150,000 to 200,000 clones, roughly 91% seen once. Input material: peripheral blood. The receptor set was obtained from a woman between 45 and 60 years old with acute or convalescent COVID-19.

The chain is built from TRBV7-3 and TRBJ2-2; a weak D match, TRBD1 (6 bases). V dropped 2 bases and J dropped 5 bases, with 12 bases sitting between them. This CDR3 has 15 amino acids. Germline CDR1 SGHTA, CDR2 FQGTGA. The CDR3 reads CASSLSRGTTGELFF. Here the CDR3 DNA reads TGTGCCAGCAGCTTATCCAGGGGTACGACCGGGGAGCTGTTTTTT.

This chain connects TRBV4-1 to TRBJ2-1; 14 positions agree with TRBD2. CDR1 is MGHRA and CDR2 is YSYEKL in the germline V gene. The CDR3 runs to 15 residues. J lost 9 bases, V lost 5 bases, and 6 bases had no gene match. The CDR3 sequence is CASSSRLAGGSEQFF. The CDR3 coding sequence is TGCGCCAGCAGCTCTAGACTAGCGGGAGGGAGTGAGCAGTTCTTC.